The clone carrying this T cell receptor (beta chain) was counted a single time. Its target is not known. This specimen comes from a study of T cells in tuberculosis. Study information: T cells were selected with CD1B tetramers loaded with glucose monomycolate. IGRA-negative adolescents, IGRA-positive adolescents with latent tuberculosis and adults with active tuberculosis formed this South African cohort.

Time point here: new active TB diagnosis, blood taken before or within 7 days of starting treatment. This CDR3 is built from 14 residues. V shed 9 bases and J 5 bases; nucleotides not matched to a gene: 10. Germline CDR1 MNHEY, CDR2 SVGAGI. Study conclusions and caveats: Selection depended on which cryopreserved specimens were available. Active tuberculosis TCR-alpha repertoires lay closer to GMM-specific TCRs than IGRA-negative controls, suggesting clonal expansion.

Libraries were prepared by immunoSEQ multiplex PCR; TCRdb keeps only in-frame clonotypes and omits some of them. The sample includes over 30,000 clones, approximately 93% seen only once; the top ten take roughly 11%. The receptor was isolated from an adult with tuberculosis. V is TRBV6-5 and J is TRBJ2-7, with 10 nucleotides matching TRBD2. The source material was PBMCs, sampled at tuberculosis diagnosis. CDR3 DNA: TGTGCCAGTAGCTCGCCTAGCGGGAGCCACGAGCAGTACTTC. Its translation: CASSSPSGSHEQYF.